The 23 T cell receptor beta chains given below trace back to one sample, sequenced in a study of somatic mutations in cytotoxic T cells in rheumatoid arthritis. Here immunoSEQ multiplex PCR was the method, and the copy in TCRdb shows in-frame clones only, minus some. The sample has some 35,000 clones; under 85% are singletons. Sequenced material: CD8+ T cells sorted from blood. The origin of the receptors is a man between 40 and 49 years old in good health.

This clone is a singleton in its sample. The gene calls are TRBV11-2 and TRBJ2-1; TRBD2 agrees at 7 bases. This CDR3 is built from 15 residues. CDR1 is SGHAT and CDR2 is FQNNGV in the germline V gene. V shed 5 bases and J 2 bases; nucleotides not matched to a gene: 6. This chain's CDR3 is CASSHTAGTYNEQFF. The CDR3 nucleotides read TGTGCCAGCAGCCACACAGCGGGGACCTACAATGAGCAGTTCTTC.

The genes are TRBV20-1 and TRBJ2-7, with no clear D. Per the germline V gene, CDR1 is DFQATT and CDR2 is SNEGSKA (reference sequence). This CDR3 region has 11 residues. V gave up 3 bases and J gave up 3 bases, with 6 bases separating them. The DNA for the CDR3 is TGCAGTGCTAGGGACGGCTACGAGCAGTACTTC. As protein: CSARDGYEQYF.

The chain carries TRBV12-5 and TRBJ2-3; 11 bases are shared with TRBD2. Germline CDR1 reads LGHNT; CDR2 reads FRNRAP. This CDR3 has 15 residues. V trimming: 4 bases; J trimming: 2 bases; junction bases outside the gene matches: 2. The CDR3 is CASGSGLADTDTQYF. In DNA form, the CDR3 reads TGTGCTAGTGGTTCGGGACTAGCGGACACAGATACGCAGTATTTT. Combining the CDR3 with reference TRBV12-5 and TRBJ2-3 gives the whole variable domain DARVTQTPRHKVTEMGQEVTMRCQPILGHNTVFWYRQTMMQGLELLAYFRNRAPLDDSGMPKDRFSAEMPDATLATLKIQPSEPRDSAVYFCASGSGLADTDTQYFGPGTRLTVL.

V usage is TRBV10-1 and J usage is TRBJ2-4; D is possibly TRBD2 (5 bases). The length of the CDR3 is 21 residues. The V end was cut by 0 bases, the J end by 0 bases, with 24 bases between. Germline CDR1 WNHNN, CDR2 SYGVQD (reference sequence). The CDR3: CASSESTPAGPPSLAKNIQYF. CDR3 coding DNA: TGCGCCAGCAGTGAGTCGACTCCGGCGGGCCCCCCATCCTTAGCCAAAAACATTCAGTACTTC.

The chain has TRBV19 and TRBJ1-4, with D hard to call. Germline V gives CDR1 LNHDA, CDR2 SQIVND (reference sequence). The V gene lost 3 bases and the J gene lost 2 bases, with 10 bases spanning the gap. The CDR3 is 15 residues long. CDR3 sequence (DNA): TGTGCCAGTAGTATCTCTCCTGGGACTAATGAAAAACTGTTTTTT. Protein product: CASSISPGTNEKLFF.

Here the CDR3 reads CASSQERMMTVNQPQHF. The DNA for the CDR3 is TGCGCCAGCAGCCAAGAGAGAATGATGACGGTCAATCAGCCCCAGCATTTT. The chain carries TRBV4-3 and TRBJ1-5; D gene ambiguous. The CDR3 consists of 17 residues. V was trimmed by 0 bases and J by 3 bases, leaving 15 bases between them. The V gene's germline CDR1 is LGHNA and CDR2 YSLEER.

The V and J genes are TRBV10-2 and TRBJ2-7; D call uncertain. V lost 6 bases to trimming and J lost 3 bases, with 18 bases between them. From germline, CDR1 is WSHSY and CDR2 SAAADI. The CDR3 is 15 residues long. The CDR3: CASSPSEKRLYEQYF. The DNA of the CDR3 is TGCGCCAGCAGCCCCAGCGAGAAGCGACTCTACGAGCAGTACTTC.

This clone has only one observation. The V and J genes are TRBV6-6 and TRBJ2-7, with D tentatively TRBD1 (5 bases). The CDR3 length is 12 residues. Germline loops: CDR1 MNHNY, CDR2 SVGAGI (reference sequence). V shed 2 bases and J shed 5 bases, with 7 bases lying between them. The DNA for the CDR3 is TGTGCCAGCAGTTACCCACAGGACGAGCAGTACTTC. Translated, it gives CASSYPQDEQYF.

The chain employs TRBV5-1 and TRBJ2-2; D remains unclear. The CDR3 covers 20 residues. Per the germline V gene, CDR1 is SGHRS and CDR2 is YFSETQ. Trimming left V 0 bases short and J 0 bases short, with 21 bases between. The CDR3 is CASSLGPIWGTDTNTGELFF. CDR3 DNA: TGCGCCAGCAGCTTGGGTCCTATTTGGGGAACCGACACGAACACCGGGGAGCTGTTTTTT. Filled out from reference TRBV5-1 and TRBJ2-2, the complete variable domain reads KAGVTQTPRYLIKTRGQQVTLSCSPISGHRSVSWYQQTPGQGLQFLFEYFSETQRNKGNFPGRFSGRQFSNSRSEMNVSTLELGDSALYLCASSLGPIWGTDTNTGELFFGEGSRLTVL.

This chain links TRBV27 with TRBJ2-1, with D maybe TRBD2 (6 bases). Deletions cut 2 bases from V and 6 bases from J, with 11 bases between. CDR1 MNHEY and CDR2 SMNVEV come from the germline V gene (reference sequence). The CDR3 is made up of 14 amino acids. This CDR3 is CASSLPLALNEQFF. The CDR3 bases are TGTGCCAGCAGTTTACCCCTAGCGCTCAATGAGCAGTTCTTC.

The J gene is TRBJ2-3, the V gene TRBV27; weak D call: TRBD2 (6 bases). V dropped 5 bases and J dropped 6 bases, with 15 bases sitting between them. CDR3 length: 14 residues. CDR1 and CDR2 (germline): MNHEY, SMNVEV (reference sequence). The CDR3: CASSMEGRVDTQYF. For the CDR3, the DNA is TGTGCCAGCAGTATGGAGGGCCGGGTGGATACGCAGTATTTT.

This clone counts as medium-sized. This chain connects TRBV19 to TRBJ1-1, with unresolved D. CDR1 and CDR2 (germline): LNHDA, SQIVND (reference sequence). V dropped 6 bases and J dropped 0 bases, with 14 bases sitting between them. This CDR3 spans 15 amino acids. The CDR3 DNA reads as TGTGCCAGTAGCGATTTGGAACAGCTGAACACTGAAGCTTTCTTT. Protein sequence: CASSDLEQLNTEAFF.

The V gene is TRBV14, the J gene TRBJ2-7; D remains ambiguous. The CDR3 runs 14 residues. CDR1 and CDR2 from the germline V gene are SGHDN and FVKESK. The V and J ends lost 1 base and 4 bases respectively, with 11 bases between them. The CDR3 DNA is TGTGCCAGCAGCCAAGTTCAGGACGGATACGAGCAGTACTTC. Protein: CASSQVQDGYEQYF.

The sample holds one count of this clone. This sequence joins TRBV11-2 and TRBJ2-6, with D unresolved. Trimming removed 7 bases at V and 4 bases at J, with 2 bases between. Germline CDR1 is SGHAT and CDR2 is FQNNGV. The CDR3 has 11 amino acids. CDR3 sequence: CASKGANVLTF. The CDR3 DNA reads TGTGCCAGCAAGGGGGCCAACGTCCTGACTTTC.

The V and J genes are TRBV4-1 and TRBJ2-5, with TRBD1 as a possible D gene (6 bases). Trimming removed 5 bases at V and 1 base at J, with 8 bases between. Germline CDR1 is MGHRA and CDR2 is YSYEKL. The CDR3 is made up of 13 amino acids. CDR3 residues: CASSYRVQETQYF. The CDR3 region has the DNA TGCGCCAGCAGCTACAGGGTCCAAGAGACCCAGTACTTC.

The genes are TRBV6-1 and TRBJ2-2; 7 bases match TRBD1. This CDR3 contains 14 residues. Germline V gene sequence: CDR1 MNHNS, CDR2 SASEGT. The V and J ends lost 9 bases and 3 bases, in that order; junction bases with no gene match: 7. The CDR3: CASVIQGDTGELFF. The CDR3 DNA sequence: TGTGCCAGTGTCATCCAGGGGGACACCGGGGAGCTGTTTTTT.

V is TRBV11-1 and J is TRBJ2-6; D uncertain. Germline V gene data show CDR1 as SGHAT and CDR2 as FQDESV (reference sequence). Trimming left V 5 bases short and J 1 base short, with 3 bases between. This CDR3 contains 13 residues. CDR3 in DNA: TGTGCCAGCAGCATGTCTGGGGCCAACGTCCTGACTTTC. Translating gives CASSMSGANVLTF.

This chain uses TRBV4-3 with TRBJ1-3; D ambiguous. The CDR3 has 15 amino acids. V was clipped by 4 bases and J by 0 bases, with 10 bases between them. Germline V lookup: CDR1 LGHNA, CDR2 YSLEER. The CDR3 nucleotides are TGCGCCAGCAGCCCCGGGGTCCTCTCTGGAAACACCATATATTTT. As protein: CASSPGVLSGNTIYF.

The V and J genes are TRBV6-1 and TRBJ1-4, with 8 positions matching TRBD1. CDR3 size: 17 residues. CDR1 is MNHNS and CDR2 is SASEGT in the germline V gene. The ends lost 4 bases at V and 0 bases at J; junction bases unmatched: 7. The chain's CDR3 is CASSGTDRDATNEKLFF. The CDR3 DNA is TGTGCCAGCAGTGGAACGGACAGGGATGCAACTAATGAAAAACTGTTTTTT.

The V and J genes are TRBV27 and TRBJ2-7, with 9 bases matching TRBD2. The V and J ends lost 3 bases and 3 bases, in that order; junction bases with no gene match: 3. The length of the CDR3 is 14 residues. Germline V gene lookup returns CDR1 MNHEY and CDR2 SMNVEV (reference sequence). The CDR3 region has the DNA TGTGCCAGCAGTTTTAGCGGGAGCCACTACGAGCAGTACTTC. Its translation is CASSFSGSHYEQYF.

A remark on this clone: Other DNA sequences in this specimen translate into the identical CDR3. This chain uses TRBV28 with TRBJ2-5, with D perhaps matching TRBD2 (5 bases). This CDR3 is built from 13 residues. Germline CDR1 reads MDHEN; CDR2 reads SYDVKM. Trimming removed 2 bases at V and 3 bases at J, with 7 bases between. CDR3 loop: CASSLPGKETQYF. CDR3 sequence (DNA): TGTGCCAGCAGTTTACCGGGGAAAGAGACCCAGTACTTC.

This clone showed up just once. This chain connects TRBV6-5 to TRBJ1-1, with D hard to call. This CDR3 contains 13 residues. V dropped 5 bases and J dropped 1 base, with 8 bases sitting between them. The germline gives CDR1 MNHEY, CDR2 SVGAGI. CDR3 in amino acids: CASSSDKNTEAFF. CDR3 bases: TGTGCCAGCAGTAGCGACAAGAACACTGAAGCTTTCTTT.

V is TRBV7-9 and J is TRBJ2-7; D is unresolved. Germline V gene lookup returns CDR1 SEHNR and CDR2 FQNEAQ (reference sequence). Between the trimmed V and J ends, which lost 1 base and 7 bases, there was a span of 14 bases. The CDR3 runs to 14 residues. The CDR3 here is CASSLGTQIGEQYF. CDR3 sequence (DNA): TGTGCCAGCAGCTTAGGGACCCAAATCGGGGAGCAGTACTTC.